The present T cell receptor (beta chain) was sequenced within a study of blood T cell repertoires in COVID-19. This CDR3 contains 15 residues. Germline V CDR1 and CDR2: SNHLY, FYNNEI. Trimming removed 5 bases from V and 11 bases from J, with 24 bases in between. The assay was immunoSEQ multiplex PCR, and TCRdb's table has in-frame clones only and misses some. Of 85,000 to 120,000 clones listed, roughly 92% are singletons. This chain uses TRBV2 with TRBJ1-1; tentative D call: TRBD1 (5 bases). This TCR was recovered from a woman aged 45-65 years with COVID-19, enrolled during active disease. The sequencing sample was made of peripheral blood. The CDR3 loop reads CASSSPPVRQGEAFF. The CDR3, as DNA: TGTGCCAGCAGTTCCCCACCTGTGCGTCAGGGTGAGGCTTTCTTT.